One and the same sample provided the 20 T cell receptor beta chains below, sequenced in a study of Ad26.COV2.S vaccination and SARS-CoV-2 variants (dated by TCRdb to about 2021). Library preparation used the immunoSEQ multiplex PCR assay. TCRdb carries this immuneACCESS record with in-frame sequences only. Its versions omit some clonotypes, under half of them owing to an unresolved V gene in the studies checked, with the rest unexplained. The sample yields 380,000 or so clones; 80% to 90% were counted once. About 10% of the sample rests with the top ten. The treatment or condition tag for this specimen amounts to: about 20 received Ad26.COV2.S at low or high dose, single or two shots; about 5 received placebo; per-sample allocation not given. For vaccine and placebo recipients, repertoires were sequenced using samples collected on day 63 after the first injection. The sample was peripheral blood, taken in a trial of Ad26.COV2.S vaccine versus placebo. The receptors come from a person aged 18-65 years who received the Ad26.COV2.S COVID-19 vaccine or a placebo.

The chain recombines TRBV24-1 with TRBJ2-1; D unclear. The CDR3 consists of 14 residues. The V gene lost 0 bases and the J gene lost 4 bases, with 6 bases spanning the gap. Germline V gives CDR1 KGHDR, CDR2 SFDVKD. CDR3 nucleotide sequence: TGTGCCACCAGTGATTTGACACATTACAATGAGCAGTTCTTC. Amino acids: CATSDLTHYNEQFF.

The gene calls are TRBV14 and TRBJ1-1; D gene ambiguous. CDR3 length equals 14 residues. V was cut by 3 bases and J by 2 bases, with 10 bases left in between. CDR1 is SGHDN, CDR2 FVKESK, per germline. CDR3 region: CASSHGVGNTEAFF. CDR3 nucleotides: TGTGCCAGCAGCCACGGGGTAGGAAACACTGAAGCTTTCTTT.

The J gene is TRBJ2-1, the V gene TRBV5-1; 8 positions match TRBD2. The CDR3 loop spans 15 amino acids. With 4 bases clipped from V and 12 bases from J, the junction kept 15 bases outside the gene matches. Per the germline V gene, CDR1 is SGHRS and CDR2 is YFSETQ. CDR3 DNA: TGCGCCAGCAGCCTCACGGGAGGGGGTCCTCAGGGGCAGTTCTTC. It yields the protein CASSLTGGGPQGQFF. Using reference TRBV5-1 and TRBJ2-1 for the parts outside the CDR3, the full variable domain is KAGVTQTPRYLIKTRGQQVTLSCSPISGHRSVSWYQQTPGQGLQFLFEYFSETQRNKGNFPGRFSGRQFSNSRSEMNVSTLELGDSALYLCASSLTGGGPQGQFFGPGTRLTVL.

V is TRBV12-3 or TRBV12-4 and J is TRBJ2-7; D is undetermined. Trimming removed 5 bases from V and 3 bases from J, with 11 bases in between. The CDR3 length is 13 residues. Here the CDR3 reads CASSVVYLYEQYF. DNA of the CDR3: TGTGCCAGCAGTGTGGTATACCTCTACGAGCAGTACTTC.

The rearrangement links TRBV25-1 to TRBJ1-2; D not resolved. The CDR3 runs 12 residues. The V and J ends lost 4 bases and 2 bases respectively, with 5 bases between them. Germline loops: CDR1 MGHDK, CDR2 SYGVNS. CDR3 in DNA: TGTGCCAGCAGTGGTCAGAACTATGGCTACACCTTC. This gives the protein CASSGQNYGYTF.

This chain uses TRBV28 with TRBJ1-5, with TRBD1 as a possible D gene (6 bases). Looked up from germline, CDR1 is MDHEN and CDR2 is SYDVKM. Trimming stripped 2 bases from V and 2 bases from J, with 22 bases between. This CDR3 spans 19 amino acids. The CDR3 sequence is CASSLGGVGPPLGNQPQHF. The CDR3 DNA reads as TGTGCCAGCAGTTTAGGGGGCGTCGGACCTCCGCTAGGCAATCAGCCCCAGCATTTT.

The chain uses TRBV11-2 and TRBJ2-7; D remains ambiguous. The germline CDR1 and CDR2 sequences are SGHAT and FQNNGV. The CDR3 contains 14 residues. V lost 3 bases, J lost 0 bases, and 9 bases lay in between. For the CDR3, the DNA is TGTGCCAGCAGCTTCGGAGACTTCTCCTACGAGCAGTACTTC. This translates into CASSFGDFSYEQYF.

The chain employs TRBV20-1 and TRBJ1-5; no firm D call. Trimming removed 3 bases from V and 7 bases from J, with 10 bases in between. Germline V lookup: CDR1 DFQATT, CDR2 SNEGSKA (reference sequence). The CDR3 is 12 amino acids. The CDR3 DNA reads TGCAGTGCTAGTGCGGGTAGGCAGCCCCAGCATTTT. Protein: CSASAGRQPQHF.

The chain carries TRBV19 and TRBJ2-1; possible D gene TRBD2, 6 bases. V was pared by 5 bases and J by 9 bases, with 14 bases between. Germline CDR1 reads LNHDA; CDR2 reads SQIVND (reference sequence). The CDR3 extends over 13 amino acids. The CDR3 bases are TGTGCCAGTAGTGGGACTGTTTTCGGTGAGCAGTTCTTC. Translating gives CASSGTVFGEQFF.

The rearrangement joins TRBV2 to TRBJ2-3, with D perhaps TRBD2 (6 bases). The CDR3 totals 15 residues. CDR1 is SNHLY and CDR2 is FYNNEI in the germline V gene. The V gene lost 6 bases and the J gene lost 0 bases, with 13 bases spanning the gap. For the CDR3, the DNA is TGTGCCAGCAGGGCGCCGGGACTTAGCACAGATACGCAGTATTTT. Its translation: CASRAPGLSTDTQYF.

The gene calls are TRBV28 and TRBJ1-2; 9 positions match TRBD1. The CDR3 consists of 15 residues. CDR1 and CDR2 from the germline V gene are MDHEN and SYDVKM. Unmatched junction bases numbered 6, after V lost 5 bases and J lost 2 bases. The CDR3 DNA reads TGTGCCAGCAGTCCAGGGACAGGGCGAAACTATGGCTACACCTTC. Translation gives CASSPGTGRNYGYTF.

The rearrangement uses TRBV18 and TRBJ2-2; 14 nucleotides align to TRBD2. The junction had 6 bases not matched to a gene; V was cut back by 6 bases and J by 0 bases. The CDR3 loop spans 18 amino acids. CDR1 and CDR2 (germline): KGHSH, LQKENI. CDR3 nucleotide sequence: TGTGCCAGCTCTTACGGACTAGCGGGGGGAACGAACACCGGGGAGCTGTTTTTT. Protein product: CASSYGLAGGTNTGELFF.

The V gene is TRBV3-1 (or the pseudogene TRBV3-2), the J gene TRBJ2-7, with 13 bases that match TRBD2. J lost 5 bases, V lost 4 bases, and 5 bases had no gene match. The germline gives CDR1 LGHDT, CDR2 YNNKEL (reference sequence). The CDR3 extends over 15 amino acids. CDR3 sequence: CASSRTSGGEDEQYF. The CDR3 DNA follows: TGTGCCAGCAGCCGTACTAGCGGGGGGGAGGACGAGCAGTACTTC.

The V and J genes are TRBV29-1 and TRBJ2-1, with TRBD2 identical over 8 bases. Germline V gene sequence: CDR1 SQVTM, CDR2 ANQGSEA. The CDR3 loop spans 14 amino acids. Losses at the gene ends were 6 bases for V and 8 bases for J; bases not matched to a gene: 12. The CDR3 protein is CSVRGEREQYEQFF. The CDR3 DNA follows: TGCAGCGTCCGGGGGGAGCGGGAGCAGTATGAGCAGTTCTTC.

This clone was recorded a few times. This chain links TRBV5-6 with TRBJ2-7; 8 bases map to TRBD1. CDR3 size: 15 residues. Trimming cost V 3 bases and J 3 bases; bases outside gene matches: 8. Germline CDR1 SGHDT, CDR2 YYEEEE. CDR3 residues: CASSWRDRLGYEQYF. DNA for the CDR3: TGTGCCAGCAGCTGGCGGGACAGGTTAGGCTACGAGCAGTACTTC.

The CDR3 reads CASSLTGQSSYEQYF. CDR3 DNA sequence: TGTGCCAGCAGTTTAACGGGACAGAGCTCCTACGAGCAGTACTTC. V and J are TRBV28 and TRBJ2-7; 7 nucleotides line up with TRBD1. Germline CDR1 and CDR2: MDHEN and SYDVKM. CDR3 length: 15 amino acids. The V gene end was trimmed by 2 bases and the J gene end by 0 bases; junction bases not matched to a gene: 4.

V usage is TRBV10-1 and J usage is TRBJ2-1; 8 nucleotides line up with TRBD2. The germline V gene encodes CDR1 WNHNN and CDR2 SYGVQD (reference sequence). V was clipped by 6 bases and J by 7 bases; unmatched bases: 8. The CDR3 is made up of 14 amino acids. CDR3 sequence reads: CASSPAGARNEQFF. CDR3 nucleotide sequence: TGCGCCAGCAGCCCAGCGGGGGCAAGGAATGAGCAGTTCTTC.

The rearrangement joins TRBV19 to TRBJ2-3; D not resolved. V shed 3 bases and J shed 0 bases, with 4 bases lying between them. In germline, CDR1 is LNHDA, CDR2 SQIVND (reference sequence). This CDR3 contains 13 residues. The CDR3, as DNA: TGTGCCAGTAGTATTGGCAGCACAGATACGCAGTATTTT. Its translation is CASSIGSTDTQYF.

The sample holds one count of this clone. V is TRBV6-6 and J is TRBJ1-2; the match to TRBD1 covers 9 bases. Germline loops: CDR1 MNHNY, CDR2 SVGAGI (reference sequence). The CDR3 loop spans 15 amino acids. V trimming: 0 bases; J trimming: 8 bases; junction bases outside the gene matches: 7. The CDR3 sequence is CASSYSGTGMRGYTF. The CDR3 bases are TGTGCCAGCAGTTACTCCGGGACAGGGATGCGCGGCTACACCTTC.

The V and J genes are TRBV7-2 and TRBJ2-5, with 8 positions matching TRBD2. This CDR3 has 17 amino acids. The germline V gene has CDR1 SGHTA and CDR2 FQGNSA. V was clipped by 1 base and J by 0 bases; unmatched bases: 7. The DNA for the CDR3 is TGTGCCAGCAGCTTAGTGGTGTCTAGCGGGTACCAAGAGACCCAGTACTTC. Amino acid sequence: CASSLVVSSGYQETQYF.